The source of this TCR beta chain is a study of blood T cells in healthy people across ages. Findings and limits, study-wide: Significant beta diversity loss was already apparent by age approximately 40, declining roughly linearly.

Details on this clonotype: Its specificity is unknown. This may be a read error: a much more frequent sequence differs by one nucleotide.

This CDR3 spans 13 amino acids. Germline-derived CDR1 and CDR2 are DFQATT and SNEGSKA (reference sequence). A second PCR, run for roughly 7 to 11 cycles, used a sample-barcoded 5' primer plus a J-beta primer mix. Each of the cDNA molecules was tagged by a template-switch adaptor with 12 random nucleotides. One entry per CDR3 protein, called by TCRdb with MiXCR from the 5' RACE reads. The table shows some 710,000 distinct CDR3 sequences, with about 24% occurring only once. Sequenced material: blood. This chain links TRBV20-1 with TRBJ2-5; D tentatively fits TRBD1 or TRBD2 (5 bases each). The end of the DNA fits TRBJ2-1 better, so the J call may be wrong. The TCR was taken from a man aged 65 to 85 in good health. The CDR3 nucleotides are TGCAGTGCTAGACTGGGACCCCACAATAAGCAGTTCTTC. This codes for CSARLGPHNKQFF.